The 31 T cell receptor beta chains below come from one sample, sequenced in a study of cytomegalovirus exposure and HLA in healthy donors. Clones were read by immunoSEQ multiplex PCR, and TCRdb kept only the in-frame ones, dropping some. The repertoire holds about 65,000 clones, with approximately 94% as singletons. Sequences were obtained from PBMCs. Source of these receptors: a man in his late teens or twenties in good health and CMV-seropositive.

The rearrangement links TRBV30 to TRBJ1-5; D unresolved. In germline, CDR1 is GTSNPN, CDR2 SVGIG (reference sequence). The V and J ends lost 3 bases and 6 bases respectively, with 18 bases between them. This CDR3 comprises 15 residues. This chain's CDR3 is CAWSPSSGSAQPQHF. In nucleotides, the CDR3 is TGTGCCTGGAGCCCCTCGTCGGGGTCAGCTCAGCCCCAGCATTTT.

The gene calls are TRBV19 and TRBJ1-5, with 10 bases matching TRBD1. CDR3 size: 14 residues. The germline V gene has CDR1 LNHDA and CDR2 SQIVND (reference sequence). The J segment lost 6 bases and the V segment lost 8 bases, leaving 7 bases of the junction unmatched. CDR3 protein: CASQLTGGTQPQHF. CDR3 nucleotides: TGTGCCAGTCAACTGACAGGGGGCACTCAGCCCCAGCATTTT.

The chain is built from TRBV7-9 and TRBJ2-4; 7 bases agree with TRBD1. Germline values: CDR1 SEHNR, CDR2 FQNEAQ (reference sequence). The length of the CDR3 is 15 residues. The V gene end was trimmed by 7 bases and the J gene end by 6 bases; junction bases not matched to a gene: 12. This CDR3 reads CASIGVGGGGNIQYF. The CDR3 region has the DNA TGTGCCAGCATCGGGGTAGGGGGCGGAGGAAACATTCAGTACTTC.

CDR3 in amino acids: CASSLGRRGYEQYF. The CDR3 coding sequence is TGTGCCAGCAGCTTGGGCCGGCGGGGTTACGAGCAGTACTTC. This sequence joins TRBV27 and TRBJ2-7, with a weak D call TRBD2 (6 bases). The V and J ends lost 6 bases and 4 bases respectively, with 16 bases between them. The CDR3 spans 14 residues. The germline gives CDR1 MNHEY, CDR2 SMNVEV (reference sequence).

This chain's CDR3 is CASHPRDRVNYEQYF. The CDR3 coding sequence is TGTGCCAGCCACCCCCGGGACAGGGTAAACTACGAGCAGTACTTC. The chain employs TRBV28 and TRBJ2-7, with 9 bases lining up with TRBD1. The CDR3 totals 15 residues. Germline loops: CDR1 MDHEN, CDR2 SYDVKM. The V gene end was trimmed by 8 bases and the J gene end by 3 bases; junction bases not matched to a gene: 11.

This clone was seen a single time. J is TRBJ2-3 and V is TRBV9; TRBD1 might be the D (6 bases). The CDR3 is 15 residues long. Germline loops: CDR1 SGDLS, CDR2 YYNGEE. V was clipped by 3 bases and J by 7 bases, with 18 bases between them. CDR3 in amino acids: CASSEEETGPNTQYF. The CDR3 DNA follows: TGTGCCAGCAGCGAGGAGGAAACAGGGCCGAATACGCAGTATTTT.

CDR3 DNA sequence: TGTGCCAGCAGCTTGGGACTATCAGCGGGCACAGATACGCAGTATTTT. This codes for CASSLGLSAGTDTQYF. The gene calls are TRBV5-5 and TRBJ2-3, with D perhaps TRBD2 (5 bases). Between the trimmed V and J ends, which lost 0 bases and 1 base, there was a span of 12 bases. The CDR3 is 16 amino acids. Germline values: CDR1 SGHKS, CDR2 YYEKEE (reference sequence).

Concerning this clone: At one end the junction does not follow the germline gene, possibly because of a read error. The CDR3 region has the DNA TGTGCCAGCAGCTTAGGGGCAGGGAACGCTGAAGCTTTCTTT. It specifies CASSLGAGNAEAFF. This chain connects TRBV11-3 to TRBJ1-1, with D perhaps matching TRBD1 (5 bases). Germline V gene sequence: CDR1 SGHNT, CDR2 YENEEA. The CDR3 contains 14 residues.

This chain connects TRBV29-1 to TRBJ1-2; 7 bases map to TRBD1. Germline assignment: CDR1 SQVTM and CDR2 ANQGSEA. After removal of 5 bases from V and 5 bases from J, the junction contained 5 bases not matched to a gene. The CDR3 contains 12 residues. The CDR3 loop reads CSVLRGPYGYTF. CDR3 in DNA: TGCAGCGTTCTAAGGGGGCCTTATGGCTACACCTTC.

V is TRBV11-2 and J is TRBJ2-1; the D gene is possibly TRBD2 (5 bases). Germline loops: CDR1 SGHAT, CDR2 FQNNGV. V was pared by 3 bases and J by 4 bases, with 16 bases between. CDR3 length equals 16 residues. CDR3 region: CASSFPAGGIYNEQFF. In nucleotides, the CDR3 is TGTGCCAGCAGCTTTCCGGCCGGAGGAATATACAATGAGCAGTTCTTC.

This rearrangement joins TRBV6-5 to TRBJ2-5; 7 positions agree with TRBD1. The V gene's germline CDR1 is MNHEY and CDR2 SVGAGI. The CDR3 runs 14 residues. Trimming cost V 0 bases and J 8 bases; bases outside gene matches: 6. CDR3 bases: TGTGCCAGCAGTTACTCGATGGCAGGGGGTACCCAGTACTTC. As protein: CASSYSMAGGTQYF.

The chain links TRBV9 to TRBJ2-6; 9 bases map to TRBD1. In germline, CDR1 is SGDLS, CDR2 YYNGEE. The V segment lost 6 bases and the J segment 2 bases; nucleotides outside the gene matches: 6. There are 16 residues in the CDR3. CDR3 residues: CASNRDRETGANVLTF. Written as DNA, the CDR3 is TGTGCCAGCAACCGGGACAGGGAGACTGGGGCCAACGTCCTGACTTTC.

J is TRBJ2-3 and V is TRBV7-8, with TRBD2 matching 12 bases. The CDR3 consists of 17 residues. Trimming removed 1 base from V and 6 bases from J; junction bases left unmatched: 8. The germline V gene encodes CDR1 SGHVS and CDR2 FQNEAQ. CDR3 sequence: CASSLVLAGGVGDTQYF. CDR3 DNA sequence: TGTGCCAGCAGCTTAGTCCTAGCGGGAGGGGTTGGGGATACGCAGTATTTT.

V usage is TRBV7-2 and J usage is TRBJ1-1; D gene unclear. This CDR3 contains 18 residues. With 7 bases removed from V and 1 base from J, the gap between germline ends came to 25 bases. CDR1 is SGHTA and CDR2 is FQGNSA in the germline V gene. In nucleotides, the CDR3 is TGTGCCAGCACCGCCGACCCCCGATTGACAACAGCGAACACTGAAGCTTTCTTT. It codes for CASTADPRLTTANTEAFF.

This chain uses TRBV19 with TRBJ1-5, with 11 bases identical to TRBD1. Germline assignment: CDR1 LNHDA and CDR2 SQIVND (reference sequence). With V trimmed by 6 bases and J by 4 bases, 5 bases remained unmatched. The length of the CDR3 is 15 residues. CDR3 sequence (DNA): TGTGCCAGTAGCGCCGGGACAGGGGGAAATCAGCCCCAGCATTTT. Translated: CASSAGTGGNQPQHF. Using reference TRBV19 and TRBJ1-5 for the parts outside the CDR3, the full variable domain is DGGITQSPKYLFRKEGQNVTLSCEQNLNHDAMYWYRQDPGQGLRLIYYSQIVNDFQKGDIAEGYSVSREKKESFPLTVTSAQKNPTAFYLCASSAGTGGNQPQHFGDGTRLSIL.

This rearrangement joins TRBV7-3 to TRBJ2-1, with TRBD2 identical over 7 bases. Losses at the gene ends were 2 bases for V and 0 bases for J; bases not matched to a gene: 7. This CDR3 spans 17 amino acids. Per the germline V gene, CDR1 is SGHTA and CDR2 is FQGTGA. The CDR3 loop reads CASSLLSGTNSYNEQFF. CDR3 nucleotide sequence: TGTGCCAGCAGCTTATTGAGCGGGACGAACTCCTACAATGAGCAGTTCTTC.

The chain joins TRBV11-3 to TRBJ1-2; 10 nucleotides agree with TRBD1. With V trimmed by 2 bases and J by 3 bases, 6 bases remained unmatched. The CDR3 is 16 residues long. Germline CDR1 SGHNT, CDR2 YENEEA. The CDR3: CASSLKGTGDDYGYTF. Here the CDR3 DNA reads TGTGCCAGCAGCTTAAAAGGGACAGGGGACGACTATGGCTACACCTTC.

The V gene is TRBV7-9, the J gene TRBJ2-5; D possibly corresponds to TRBD2 (6 bases). The V and J ends lost 4 bases and 0 bases respectively, with 18 bases between them. CDR1 is SEHNR, CDR2 FQNEAQ, per germline (reference sequence). There are 17 residues in the CDR3. CDR3 loop: CASSWGVQTTHQETQYF. The CDR3 DNA is TGTGCCAGCAGCTGGGGGGTTCAGACTACACACCAAGAGACCCAGTACTTC.

This sequence joins TRBV5-5 and TRBJ2-5, with TRBD2 matching over 15 bases. Per germline, CDR1 SGHKS and CDR2 YYEKEE (reference sequence). The CDR3 spans 15 residues. V shed 4 bases, J shed 5 bases, and the junction held 3 bases outside the gene matches. This CDR3 is CASSPGLAGGETQYF. DNA for the CDR3: TGTGCCAGCAGCCCGGGACTAGCGGGAGGTGAGACCCAGTACTTC.

Only one count was recorded for this clone. V and J are TRBV6-1 and TRBJ1-2; TRBD1 might be the D (5 bases). Germline values: CDR1 MNHNS, CDR2 SASEGT. The V and J ends lost 4 bases and 9 bases respectively, with 21 bases between them. The CDR3 runs 15 residues. The CDR3 DNA follows: TGTGCCAGCAGTGCCCCGCGCCAGGGATACTGGAGCTACACCTTC. Protein sequence: CASSAPRQGYWSYTF.

The J gene is TRBJ1-1, the V gene TRBV11-2, with 8 bases lining up with TRBD1. CDR1 and CDR2 from the germline V gene are SGHAT and FQNNGV. This CDR3 is built from 16 residues. The trim removed 2 bases at V and 5 bases at J, leaving 10 bases unmatched. The CDR3 nucleotides read TGTGCCAGCAGCTTAAACGCCGGACAGGGCCAGACTGAAGCTTTCTTT. It translates to CASSLNAGQGQTEAFF.

The V call is TRBV5-1, the J call TRBJ1-5, with TRBD1 identical over 7 bases. The trim removed 0 bases at V and 5 bases at J, leaving 5 bases unmatched. The CDR3 has 15 amino acids. Germline-derived CDR1 and CDR2 are SGHRS and YFSETQ. The CDR3 here is CASSLGTGRDQPQHF. CDR3 nucleotides: TGCGCCAGCAGCTTGGGGACAGGAAGGGATCAGCCCCAGCATTTT.

The chain combines TRBV27 with TRBJ2-5; TRBD1 aligns across 7 bases. TRBJ2-7 matches the DNA end more closely, so the J call is doubtful. Per germline, CDR1 MNHEY and CDR2 SMNVEV (reference sequence). The CDR3 spans 15 residues. The CDR3 DNA sequence: TGTGCCAGCAGTTTACGGAGACAGGGCCGGTACGAGCAGTACTTC. Its translation: CASSLRRQGRYEQYF.

J is TRBJ2-6 and V is TRBV7-9; 8 bases are shared with TRBD1. The V and J ends lost 6 bases and 4 bases, in that order; junction bases with no gene match: 5. The CDR3 runs 15 residues. The germline gives CDR1 SEHNR, CDR2 FQNEAQ (reference sequence). Written as DNA, the CDR3 is TGTGCCAGCAGACGGACAGGGATCGGGGCCAACGTCCTGACTTTC. Residues: CASRRTGIGANVLTF.

This chain joins TRBV5-1 and TRBJ1-1; D ambiguous. CDR3 length: 14 amino acids. V was cut by 0 bases and J by 0 bases, with 6 bases left in between. The germline V gene encodes CDR1 SGHRS and CDR2 YFSETQ. The DNA of the CDR3 is TGCGCCAGCAGCTTGGACAGAGTGAACACTGAAGCTTTCTTT. This translates into CASSLDRVNTEAFF.

V usage is TRBV30 and J usage is TRBJ1-5, with a weak D call TRBD1 (5 bases). The CDR3 is 13 residues long. Germline V gene lookup returns CDR1 GTSNPN and CDR2 SVGIG (reference sequence). Trimming took off 1 base at V and 5 bases at J, with 9 bases between the two ends. DNA of the CDR3: TGTGCCTGGAGTGGTGGGGCCCATCAGCCCCAGCATTTT. It encodes CAWSGGAHQPQHF.

The rearrangement joins TRBV28 to TRBJ1-1, with a weak D call TRBD1 (5 bases). The CDR3 extends over 15 amino acids. Germline V gene lookup returns CDR1 MDHEN and CDR2 SYDVKM. The V gene lost 7 bases and the J gene lost 5 bases, with 20 bases spanning the gap. DNA of the CDR3: TGTGCCAGCACCCCCGGGCCCATGGGGGGTACTGAAGCTTTCTTT. Residues: CASTPGPMGGTEAFF.

This chain uses TRBV6-1 with TRBJ1-6; the D is unclear. V lost 2 bases, J lost 11 bases, and 13 bases lay in between. CDR1 and CDR2 from the germline V gene are MNHNS and SASEGT. The CDR3 runs to 14 residues. The CDR3 protein is CASSESTSPAPLHF. For the CDR3, the DNA is TGTGCCAGCAGTGAATCGACTTCGCCAGCACCCCTCCACTTT.

The chain's CDR3 is CASSLGSPGHGPKYYGYTF. DNA for the CDR3: TGTGCCAGCAGCTTAGGTTCTCCGGGACACGGGCCGAAGTACTATGGCTACACCTTC. This rearrangement joins TRBV11-2 to TRBJ1-2; weak D call: TRBD1 (6 bases). V was shortened by 1 base and J by 3 bases, with 24 bases between the two germline ends. CDR3 length: 19 amino acids. CDR1 and CDR2 from the germline V gene are SGHAT and FQNNGV.

V gene TRBV12-5 combines with J gene TRBJ1-5; D perhaps matches TRBD1 (6 bases). The CDR3 has 16 residues. Trimming shortened V by 0 bases and J by 5 bases, and 14 bases separated the two germline ends. Germline V CDR1 and CDR2: LGHNT, FRNRAP. CDR3 in amino acids: CASGLVPGQLHQPQHF. The CDR3 nucleotides read TGTGCTAGTGGTTTGGTACCCGGACAGTTACATCAGCCCCAGCATTTT.

J is TRBJ1-5 and V is TRBV30, with 8 bases matching TRBD1. Looked up from germline, CDR1 is GTSNPN and CDR2 is SVGIG (reference sequence). The V and J ends lost 3 bases and 6 bases, in that order; junction bases with no gene match: 4. The CDR3 has 13 amino acids. The CDR3 is CAWRDRGGQPQHF. The CDR3 nucleotides read TGTGCCTGGAGAGACAGGGGAGGTCAGCCCCAGCATTTT.